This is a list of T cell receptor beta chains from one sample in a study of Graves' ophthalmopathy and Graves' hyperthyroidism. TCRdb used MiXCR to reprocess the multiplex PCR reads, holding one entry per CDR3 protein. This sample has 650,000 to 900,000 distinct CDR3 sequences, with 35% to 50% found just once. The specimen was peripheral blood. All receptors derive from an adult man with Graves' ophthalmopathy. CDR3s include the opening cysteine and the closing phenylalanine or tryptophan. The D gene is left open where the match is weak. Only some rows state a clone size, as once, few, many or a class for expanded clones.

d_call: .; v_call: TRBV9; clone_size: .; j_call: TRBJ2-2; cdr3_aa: CASSVVAGGQTGELFF; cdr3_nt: TGTGCCAGCAGCGTAGTAGCCGGGGGACAGACCGGGGAGCTGTTTTTT
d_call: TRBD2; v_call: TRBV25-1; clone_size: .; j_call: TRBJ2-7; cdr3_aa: CASSVVGLASREQYF; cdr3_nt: TGTGCCAGCAGTGTAGTGGGACTAGCGAGCCGCGAGCAGTACTTC
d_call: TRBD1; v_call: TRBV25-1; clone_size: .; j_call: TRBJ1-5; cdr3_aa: CASSEAPGQAYQPQHF; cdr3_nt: TGTGCCAGCAGTGAAGCACCGGGACAGGCTTATCAGCCCCAGCATTTT
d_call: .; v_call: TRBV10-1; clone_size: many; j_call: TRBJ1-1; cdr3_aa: CASSGGTENTEAFF; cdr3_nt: TGCGCCAGCAGTGGTGGGACGGAGAACACTGAAGCTTTCTTT
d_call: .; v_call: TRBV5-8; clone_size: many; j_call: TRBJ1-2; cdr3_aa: CAIRLGDGYTF; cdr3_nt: TGTGCCATCCGGCTAGGGGATGGCTACACCTTC
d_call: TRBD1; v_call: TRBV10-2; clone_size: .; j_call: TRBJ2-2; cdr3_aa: CASNPQGADTGELFF; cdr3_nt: TGCGCCAGCAACCCACAGGGGGCGGACACCGGGGAGCTGTTTTTT
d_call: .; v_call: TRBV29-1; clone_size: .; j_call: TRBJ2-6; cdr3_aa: CSAKGDGANVLTF; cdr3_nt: TGCAGCGCCAAAGGAGACGGGGCCAACGTCCTGACTTTC
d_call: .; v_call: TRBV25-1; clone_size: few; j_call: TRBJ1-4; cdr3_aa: CASSVRFNEKLFF; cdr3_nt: TGTGCCAGCAGTGTCAGGTTTAATGAAAAACTGTTTTTT
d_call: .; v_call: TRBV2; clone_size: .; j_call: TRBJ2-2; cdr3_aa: CASSEFLTGELFF; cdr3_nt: TGTGCCAGCAGTGAATTCCTCACCGGGGAGCTGTTTTTT
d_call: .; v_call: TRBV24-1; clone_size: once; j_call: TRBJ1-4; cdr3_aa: CATSDYSGGGREKLFF; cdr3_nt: TGTGCCACCAGTGATTACTCCGGGGGAGGGCGTGAAAAACTGTTTTTT
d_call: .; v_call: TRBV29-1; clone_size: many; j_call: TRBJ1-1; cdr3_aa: CSVKGSEGTEAFF; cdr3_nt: TGCAGCGTTAAGGGGTCTGAAGGTACTGAAGCTTTCTTT
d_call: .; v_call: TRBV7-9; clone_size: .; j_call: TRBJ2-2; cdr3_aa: CASSPPNPDGFTGELFF; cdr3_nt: TGTGCCAGCAGCCCCCCAAATCCGGACGGATTCACCGGGGAGCTGTTTTTT
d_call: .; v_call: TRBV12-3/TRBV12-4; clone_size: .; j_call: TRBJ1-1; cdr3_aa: CASSLAGIKLWNTEAFF; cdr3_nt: TGTGCCAGCAGTTTAGCAGGAATTAAGTTATGGAACACTGAAGCTTTCTTT
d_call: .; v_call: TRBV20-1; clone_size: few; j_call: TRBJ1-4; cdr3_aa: CSAPYREVVEKLFF; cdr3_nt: TGCAGTGCCCCATACAGGGAAGTCGTTGAAAAACTGTTTTTT
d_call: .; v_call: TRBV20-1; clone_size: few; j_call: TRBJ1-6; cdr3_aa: CSASGAHNSPLHF; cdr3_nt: TGCAGTGCTTCAGGGGCCCATAATTCACCCCTCCACTTT
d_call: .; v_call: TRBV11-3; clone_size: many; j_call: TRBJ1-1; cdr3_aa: CASSLVVTDTEAFF; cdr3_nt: TGTGCCAGCAGCTTAGTCGTAACAGACACTGAAGCTTTCTTT
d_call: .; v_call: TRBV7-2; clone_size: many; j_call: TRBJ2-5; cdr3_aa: CASSRDLGETQYF; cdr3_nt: TGTGCCAGCAGCCGGGACTTGGGGGAGACCCAGTACTTC
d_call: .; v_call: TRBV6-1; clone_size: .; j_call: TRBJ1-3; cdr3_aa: CASSQDLAGNTIYF; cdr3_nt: TGTGCCAGCAGTCAAGACTTGGCCGGAAACACCATATATTTT